A selection of T cell receptor beta chains follows, all from one sample in a study of cytomegalovirus exposure and HLA in healthy donors. Sequenced by immunoSEQ multiplex PCR; TCRdb stores in-frame clones only, minus some. The repertoire has 110,000 to 150,000 clones, roughly 80% of them found once; the top ten carry roughly 4%. Sequencing input: PBMCs. The receptor source for this set is a woman aged 40 to 50 in good health and CMV-seropositive. Both conserved end residues are part of each CDR3. The D gene is left open where the match is weak. Not all rows give a size; the values are once, few, many and, for expanded clones, a class.

CDR3 DNA: TGCGCCAGCAGCCAAGCGACAGGGTCCTACGAGCAGTACTTC
CDR3 protein: CASSQATGSYEQYF
clone size: .
V gene: TRBV4-1
D gene: TRBD1
J gene: TRBJ2-7
CDR3 length: 14

CDR3 DNA: TGTGCCAGCAGACCGAGAGGTAGCAATCAGCCCCAGCATTTT
CDR3 protein: CASRPRGSNQPQHF
clone size: .
V gene: TRBV27
D gene: .
J gene: TRBJ1-5
CDR3 length: 14

CDR3 DNA: TGTGCCAGCAGTTTTAGCGGGAGCGGGGATTTTGAGCAGTTCTTC
CDR3 protein: CASSFSGSGDFEQFF
clone size: .
V gene: TRBV28
D gene: TRBD2
J gene: TRBJ2-1
CDR3 length: 15

CDR3 DNA: TGCGCCAGCAGCCTTGGGACTAGCGGATCCTACGAGCAGTACTTC
CDR3 protein: CASSLGTSGSYEQYF
clone size: .
V gene: TRBV4-1
D gene: TRBD2
J gene: TRBJ2-7
CDR3 length: 15

CDR3 DNA: TGTGCCAGCAGCTCTAACCCAGGGGGTGAGCAGTTCTTC
CDR3 protein: CASSSNPGGEQFF
clone size: .
V gene: TRBV7-7
D gene: TRBD1
J gene: TRBJ2-1
CDR3 length: 13

CDR3 DNA: TGTGCCAGCAGTTACCGGGAGGCCCCCGAGCAGTTCTTC
CDR3 protein: CASSYREAPEQFF
clone size: .
V gene: TRBV27
D gene: TRBD2
J gene: TRBJ2-1
CDR3 length: 13

CDR3 DNA: TGCGCCAGCAGCTTGGCCCCTCCTAGCACAGATACGCAGTATTTT
CDR3 protein: CASSLAPPSTDTQYF
clone size: .
V gene: TRBV5-1
D gene: .
J gene: TRBJ2-3
CDR3 length: 15

CDR3 DNA: TGTGCCAGCAGCCCCAGGGAATATTCTGAAGCTTTCTTT
CDR3 protein: CASSPREYSEAFF
clone size: .
V gene: TRBV11-2
D gene: .
J gene: TRBJ1-1
CDR3 length: 13

CDR3 DNA: TGTGCCAGCAGTTTAACCGGACAGGGCCTCGCTAACTATGGCTACACCTTC
CDR3 protein: CASSLTGQGLANYGYTF
clone size: .
V gene: TRBV28
D gene: TRBD1
J gene: TRBJ1-2
CDR3 length: 17

CDR3 DNA: TGTGCCATCAGTCGGCAGGGGGCGGACATTCAGTACTTC
CDR3 protein: CAISRQGADIQYF
clone size: .
V gene: TRBV10-3
D gene: TRBD1
J gene: TRBJ2-4
CDR3 length: 13

CDR3 DNA: TGTGCCAGCAGCTTGGTGGGACAGACTGAAGCTTTCTTT
CDR3 protein: CASSLVGQTEAFF
clone size: .
V gene: TRBV5-5
D gene: TRBD1
J gene: TRBJ1-1
CDR3 length: 13

CDR3 DNA: TGTGCCAGCTCACCAGTTGACAGCTCTAATGAAAAACTGTTTTTT
CDR3 protein: CASSPVDSSNEKLFF
clone size: .
V gene: TRBV18
D gene: .
J gene: TRBJ1-4
CDR3 length: 15

CDR3 DNA: TGTGCCAGCAGTACTATCCCGGGACAGGGTCATTCAGATACGCAGTATTTT
CDR3 protein: CASSTIPGQGHSDTQYF
clone size: .
V gene: TRBV28
D gene: TRBD1
J gene: TRBJ2-3
CDR3 length: 17

CDR3 DNA: TGTGCCAGCAGCTGGGGGACAGGGGGGCCCGGGGAGCTGTTTTTT
CDR3 protein: CASSWGTGGPGELFF
clone size: .
V gene: TRBV5-6
D gene: TRBD1
J gene: TRBJ2-2
CDR3 length: 15

CDR3 DNA: TGTGCCAGCTCGGAAGGGACTACCACAGATACGCAGTATTTT
CDR3 protein: CASSEGTTTDTQYF
clone size: once
V gene: TRBV21-1
D gene: .
J gene: TRBJ2-3
CDR3 length: 14

CDR3 DNA: TGTGCCAGCAGCTCTCCTAGCGGGAGCACAGATACGCAGTATTTT
CDR3 protein: CASSSPSGSTDTQYF
clone size: .
V gene: TRBV7-8
D gene: TRBD2
J gene: TRBJ2-3
CDR3 length: 15

CDR3 DNA: TGTTCCGTTATCGCAGGGTCCCCACCTGGGGCCAACGTCCTGACTTTC
CDR3 protein: CSVIAGSPPGANVLTF
clone size: .
V gene: TRBV18
D gene: .
J gene: TRBJ2-6
CDR3 length: 16

CDR3 DNA: TGTGCCAGCGGAGAAGACAGGGGATCCTACAATGAGCAGTTCTTC
CDR3 protein: CASGEDRGSYNEQFF
clone size: .
V gene: TRBV9
D gene: TRBD1
J gene: TRBJ2-1
CDR3 length: 15

CDR3 DNA: TGTGCCAGCTCACCGCAGGGGGGCGGAAACACCATATATTTT
CDR3 protein: CASSPQGGGNTIYF
clone size: .
V gene: TRBV18
D gene: TRBD1
J gene: TRBJ1-3
CDR3 length: 14

CDR3 DNA: TGCAGCGGTGGGGGGGCCCCGGGGAACACTGAAGCTTTCTTT
CDR3 protein: CSGGGAPGNTEAFF
clone size: .
V gene: TRBV29-1
D gene: .
J gene: TRBJ1-1
CDR3 length: 14